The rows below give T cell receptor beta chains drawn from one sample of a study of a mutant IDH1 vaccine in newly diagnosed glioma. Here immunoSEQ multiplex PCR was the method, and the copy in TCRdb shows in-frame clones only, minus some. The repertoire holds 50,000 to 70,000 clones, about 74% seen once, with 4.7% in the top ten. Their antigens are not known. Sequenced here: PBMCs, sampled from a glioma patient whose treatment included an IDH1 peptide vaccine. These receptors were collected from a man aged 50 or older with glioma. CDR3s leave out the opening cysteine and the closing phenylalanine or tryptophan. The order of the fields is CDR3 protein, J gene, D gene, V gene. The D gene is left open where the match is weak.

CDR3aa: ASSLGGRDRTTYEQY
j_gene: TRBJ2-7
d_gene: NA
v_gene: TRBV7-9

CDR3aa: ASSWTGSEQF
j_gene: TRBJ2-1
d_gene: TRBD1
v_gene: TRBV5-4

CDR3aa: ASSHEPTGELF
j_gene: TRBJ2-2
d_gene: NA
v_gene: TRBV11-2

CDR3aa: ASSLGGSGNQPQH
j_gene: TRBJ1-5
d_gene: NA
v_gene: TRBV5-1

CDR3aa: AGQSGNYGYT
j_gene: TRBJ1-2
d_gene: NA
v_gene: TRBV6-6

CDR3aa: ASSLGRGNTIY
j_gene: TRBJ1-3
d_gene: NA
v_gene: TRBV13

CDR3aa: ASSQDGSAITEAF
j_gene: TRBJ1-1
d_gene: NA
v_gene: TRBV4-1

CDR3aa: ASSQGTRGDEQF
j_gene: TRBJ2-1
d_gene: NA
v_gene: TRBV13

CDR3aa: ASSSTTGEGEKLF
j_gene: TRBJ1-4
d_gene: TRBD1
v_gene: TRBV6-4

CDR3aa: ASRRTGNTGELF
j_gene: TRBJ2-2
d_gene: NA
v_gene: TRBV6-4

CDR3aa: ASSLLSGSPGELF
j_gene: TRBJ2-2
d_gene: NA
v_gene: TRBV27

CDR3aa: ASSPSRGGHYEQY
j_gene: TRBJ2-7
d_gene: NA
v_gene: TRBV18

CDR3aa: ASSSGMALGEAF
j_gene: TRBJ1-1
d_gene: NA
v_gene: TRBV6-5

CDR3aa: ASSSGTGGAAF
j_gene: TRBJ1-1
d_gene: TRBD1
v_gene: TRBV5-1

CDR3aa: AISERDRNTGELF
j_gene: TRBJ2-2
d_gene: NA
v_gene: TRBV10-3

CDR3aa: ASSQDPRGGGTDTQY
j_gene: TRBJ2-3
d_gene: TRBD2
v_gene: TRBV4-2

CDR3aa: ASSGTYRDSPYGYT
j_gene: TRBJ1-2
d_gene: NA
v_gene: TRBV5-5